The TCR beta chain under discussion was sequenced for a study of T cell responses to AZD1222 COVID-19 vaccine. Study observations and caveats: In all cases, repertoires were sampled only after the peak T cell response. Nearly half of the spike-specific TCRs reportedly recognize variant regions that carry no mutations.

Assay used: immunoSEQ multiplex PCR; TCRdb lists only in-frame clones, some missing. In the table there are roughly 70,000 clones, about 90% of which are singletons. On this clone itself: Antigen unknown.

The CDR3 runs to 17 residues. Germline V gene sequence: CDR1 SGHDT, CDR2 YYEEEE. V dropped 0 bases and J dropped 5; count of bases not matched to a gene: 12. The genes are TRBV5-6 and TRBJ2-5; 8 nucleotides align to TRBD1. This sample comprised peripheral blood, obtained on day 0 of AZD1222 vaccination. The TCR comes from an adult in good health. The CDR3 here is CASSLAAYPGGWETQYF. CDR3 sequence (DNA): TGTGCCAGCAGCTTGGCCGCCTATCCAGGGGGCTGGGAGACCCAGTACTTC.